These 15 T cell receptor beta chains came from one sample sequenced in a study of CXCR3-negative and CXCR3-positive naive CD8 T cells (dated by TCRdb to about 2019). The reads were generated on a NextSeq 550. The Human TCR Profiling Kit (MiLaboratory) was used to prepare UMI-labeled 5' RACE TRB cDNA libraries. Reprocessed by TCRdb, the reads give a single entry per CDR3 protein sequence, without DNA. For this sample, the table gives around 81,000 distinct CDR3 sequences. Of the sample, roughly 1.5% is held by the ten largest clones. Sequenced material: naive CXCR3- CD8+ T cells from blood. The sample's cell subset or site, from its label and the paper: CD45RO-CCR7+CD27+CD95- naive CD8+ T cells lacking CXCR3 (TNR3-). The receptors derive from a human donor in good health. Some clones in this sample may be carry-over from other donors' samples.

V usage is TRBV29-1 and J usage is TRBJ2-7; TCRdb returns TRBD1, unconfirmable since there is no DNA. The CDR3 sequence is 15 residues long. CDR1 is SQVTM, CDR2 ANQGSEA, per germline. This CDR3 reads CSVEKHGTDTYEQYF.

This chain joins TRBV7-7 and TRBJ2-2; the TCRdb call, TRBD1, lacks DNA for checking. This CDR3 has 14 residues. Germline V gene sequence: CDR1 SSHAT, CDR2 FNYEAQ (reference sequence). The CDR3 region is CASRPGENTGELFF. Combining the CDR3 with reference TRBV7-7 and TRBJ2-2 gives the whole variable domain GAGVSQSPRYKVTKRGQDVTLRCDPISSHATLYWYQQALGQGPEFLTYFNYEAQPDKSGLPSDRFSAERPEGSISTLTIQRTEQRDSAMYRCASRPGENTGELFFGEGSRLTVL.

The rearrangement uses TRBV5-1 and TRBJ2-1; TCRdb lists TRBD2, though no DNA is available to test this call. Germline V CDR1 and CDR2: SGHRS, YFSETQ. The CDR3 extends over 18 amino acids. The CDR3 here is CASSFWGLAGDSYNEQFF.

The chain is built from TRBV28 and TRBJ1-1; TCRdb reports TRBD1, a call that lacks DNA to check it against. The CDR3 contains 18 residues. Germline CDR1 reads MDHEN; CDR2 reads SYDVKM. CDR3 residues: CASSLLTASTGGDTEAFF.

V and J are TRBV6-6 and TRBJ2-7; TCRdb proposes TRBD1, but this gene call is untestable without DNA. The CDR3 runs 15 residues. The V gene's germline CDR1 is MNHNY and CDR2 SVGAGI (reference sequence). The CDR3: CASSSGGQSSYEQYF.

V usage is TRBV20-1 and J usage is TRBJ2-7. The CDR3 extends over 11 amino acids. The germline V gene has CDR1 DFQATT and CDR2 SNEGSKA (reference sequence). The CDR3 here is CSAQAVNEQYF.

The genes are TRBV29-1 and TRBJ2-7; TCRdb designates TRBD1, a call that cannot be tested without DNA. The length of the CDR3 is 12 residues. Germline loops: CDR1 SQVTM, CDR2 ANQGSEA. CDR3 amino acids: CSVSGGWDEQCF.

The rearrangement joins TRBV28 to TRBJ2-3; the D call of TRBD1 rests on TCRdb alone, since no DNA is present to check it. The CDR3 is 17 amino acids. Germline V gene sequence: CDR1 MDHEN, CDR2 SYDVKM. The CDR3 loop is CASRPLLAGAFTDTQYF.

The chain has TRBV20-1 and TRBJ2-5; checking the TCRdb D call of TRBD2 is not possible without DNA. There are 18 residues in the CDR3. Germline CDR1 DFQATT, CDR2 SNEGSKA (reference sequence). CDR3 in amino acids: CSARDGSKLAGFLETQYF.

The rearrangement links TRBV27 to TRBJ2-4; TCRdb proposes TRBD1, but this gene call is untestable without DNA. Germline V gene data show CDR1 as MNHEY and CDR2 as SMNVEV (reference sequence). The CDR3 loop spans 14 amino acids. This chain's CDR3 is CASSRQGGKNIQYF.

V usage is TRBV4-2 and J usage is TRBJ1-2. The length of the CDR3 is 17 residues. From germline, CDR1 is LGHNA and CDR2 YNFKEQ. CDR3: CASSQALPRTENYGYTF.

The chain links TRBV7-9 to TRBJ2-1; TCRdb names TRBD1, which stays unverified in the absence of DNA. The CDR3 runs 19 residues. Germline CDR1 is SEHNR and CDR2 is FQNEAQ (reference sequence). Here the CDR3 reads CASSLLPINMTGLVDEQFF.

The chain uses TRBV20-1 and TRBJ1-2; the TRBD1 assignment by TCRdb is unverifiable without DNA. The CDR3 covers 16 residues. The germline CDR1 and CDR2 sequences are DFQATT and SNEGSKA (reference sequence). CDR3 residues: CSALTTDSEQGDGYTF.

The rearrangement uses TRBV5-1 and TRBJ2-1; TCRdb's D gene call, TRBD1, goes unchecked for lack of DNA. CDR1 and CDR2 from the germline V gene are SGHRS and YFSETQ. CDR3 size: 14 residues. The CDR3 region is CASSLVGTDNEQFF.

The chain recombines TRBV7-2 with TRBJ2-3; TCRdb indicates TRBD2, and absent DNA this call remains unverified. Germline CDR1 SGHTA, CDR2 FQGNSA. The CDR3 covers 15 residues. CDR3 amino acids: CASSLPPGRLDTQYF. The full variable domain, with the rest looked up from reference TRBV7-2 and TRBJ2-3, is GAGVSQSPSNKVTEKGKDVELRCDPISGHTALYWYRQSLGQGLEFLIYFQGNSAPDKSGLPSDRFSAERTGGSVSTLTIQRTQQEDSAVYLCASSLPPGRLDTQYFGPGTRLTVL.